This T cell receptor beta chain came from a study of T cell changes during pregnancy in multiple sclerosis. The trim removed 6 bases at V and 2 bases at J, leaving 10 bases unmatched. Germline values: CDR1 MDHEN, CDR2 SYDVKM. CDR3 length: 16 residues. TCRdb's table, derived via immunoSEQ multiplex PCR, lists solely in-frame clones and lacks some. The top ten clones hold 2% to 2.5% of a sample with more than 55,000 clones, 90% to 95% of them seen once. The chain recombines TRBV28 with TRBJ2-5, with 9 bases aligning to TRBD1. The starting material was peripheral blood, obtained in the third trimester of pregnancy. This TCR was recovered from a female donor in good health, enrolled as a control in a pregnancy study. CDR3 amino acids: CASSTLWTGVQETQYF. In DNA form, the CDR3 reads TGTGCCAGCAGCACATTATGGACAGGGGTGCAAGAGACCCAGTACTTC.